These 9 T cell receptor beta chains were all obtained from the same sample, sequenced in a study of blood T cell repertoires in COVID-19. Generated by immunoSEQ multiplex PCR, the TCRdb table keeps only in-frame clones and is missing some. The sample shows roughly 250,000 clones, about 88% of them seen only once. Sequencing used peripheral blood. These TCRs come from a woman aged 35 to 49 who had recovered from COVID-19.

This clone was seen only once. The chain employs TRBV20-1 and TRBJ2-3; TRBD2 matches at 7 bases. The germline V gene encodes CDR1 DFQATT and CDR2 SNEGSKA (reference sequence). This CDR3 has 11 amino acids. With V trimmed by 0 bases and J by 11 bases, 2 bases remained unmatched. The CDR3 nucleotides read TGCAGTGCTAGAGATGGGAGGGGGCAGTATTTT. Translating it yields CSARDGRGQYF.

This clone was found a few times. This chain links TRBV19 with TRBJ1-1; D is possibly TRBD1 (6 bases). Germline loops: CDR1 LNHDA, CDR2 SQIVND (reference sequence). The CDR3 spans 16 residues. Trimming removed 4 bases from V and 0 bases from J, with 15 bases in between. CDR3 sequence reads: CASSTPYRVVNTEAFF. DNA for the CDR3: TGTGCCAGTAGTACACCCTACAGGGTCGTGAACACTGAAGCTTTCTTT.

This chain links TRBV7-9 with TRBJ1-6; 8 bases fit TRBD1. Germline CDR1 is SEHNR and CDR2 is FQNEAQ (reference sequence). Losses at the gene ends were 5 bases for V and 8 bases for J; bases not matched to a gene: 5. This CDR3 has 14 residues. The CDR3 sequence: CASSPGQEDSPLHF. The CDR3 bases are TGTGCCAGCAGCCCGGGACAGGAGGATTCACCCCTCCACTTT.

A single count supports this clone. V and J are TRBV19 and TRBJ2-7; 11 nucleotides align to TRBD2. The CDR3 has 16 amino acids. Germline V lookup: CDR1 LNHDA, CDR2 SQIVND (reference sequence). The V gene end was trimmed by 3 bases and the J gene end by 1 base; junction bases not matched to a gene: 5. In DNA, the CDR3 is TGTGCCAGTAGTATGGGGGGACTAGCGGCATCCTACGAGCAGTACTTC. Its translation is CASSMGGLAASYEQYF. Full variable domain (remainder filled in from reference TRBV19 and TRBJ2-7): DGGITQSPKYLFRKEGQNVTLSCEQNLNHDAMYWYRQDPGQGLRLIYYSQIVNDFQKGDIAEGYSVSREKKESFPLTVTSAQKNPTAFYLCASSMGGLAASYEQYFGPGTRLTVT.

The rearrangement uses TRBV5-4 and TRBJ2-7, with 10 bases lining up with TRBD1. The CDR3 totals 16 residues. Germline V gene data show CDR1 as SGHNT and CDR2 as YYREEE (reference sequence). The junction had 8 bases not matched to a gene; V was cut back by 0 bases and J by 5 bases. In DNA form, the CDR3 reads TGTGCCAGCAGCTTGGGTGGGGGGACAGGGGAGAACGAGCAGTACTTC. Translated, it gives CASSLGGGTGENEQYF.

This chain connects TRBV24-1 to TRBJ2-1; the D gene is possibly TRBD2 (6 bases). The V end was cut by 9 bases, the J end by 3 bases, with 11 bases between. The germline CDR1 and CDR2 sequences are KGHDR and SFDVKD. The CDR3 is made up of 13 amino acids. The CDR3 bases are TGTGCCACCGGAAGGAGGGGCTACAATGAGCAGTTCTTC. Translating gives CATGRRGYNEQFF.

The CDR3 DNA reads as TGTGCCAGCAGCCCCGACATCTTCTATGGCTACACCTTC. Protein sequence: CASSPDIFYGYTF. The rearrangement joins TRBV6-5 to TRBJ1-2; D not certain. The V and J ends lost 6 bases and 4 bases respectively, with 12 bases between them. The CDR3 is 13 amino acids. Germline CDR1 is MNHEY and CDR2 is SVGAGI.

This clone was seen once. V is TRBV2 and J is TRBJ2-5; 10 bases align to TRBD2. The germline gives CDR1 SNHLY, CDR2 FYNNEI. CDR3 length: 12 residues. Germline trimming cut 7 bases from V and 10 bases from J; bases unmatched to any gene: 6. This CDR3 is CASKPASGGQYF. CDR3 DNA: TGTGCCAGCAAGCCGGCTAGCGGGGGCCAGTACTTC. Full variable domain (missing parts from reference TRBV2 and TRBJ2-5): EPEVTQTPSHQVTQMGQEVILRCVPISNHLYFYWYRQILGQKVEFLVSFYNNEISEKSEIFDDQFSVERPDGSNFTLKIRSTKLEDSAMYFCASKPASGGQYFGPGTRLLVL.

The rearrangement joins TRBV5-6 to TRBJ1-4, with D uncertain. CDR1 is SGHDT and CDR2 is YYEEEE in the germline V gene. The CDR3 consists of 14 residues. V lost 0 bases, J lost 5 bases, and 8 bases lay in between. The CDR3 nucleotides read TGTGCCAGCAGCTTGGACGGACTGAATGAAAAACTGTTTTTT. Residues: CASSLDGLNEKLFF. The full variable domain, in which reference TRBV5-6 and TRBJ1-4 provide the parts outside the CDR3, is DAGVTQSPTHLIKTRGQQVTLRCSPKSGHDTVSWYQQALGQGPQFIFQYYEEEERQRGNFPDRFSGHQFPNYSSELNVNALLLGDSALYLCASSLDGLNEKLFFGSGTQLSVL.